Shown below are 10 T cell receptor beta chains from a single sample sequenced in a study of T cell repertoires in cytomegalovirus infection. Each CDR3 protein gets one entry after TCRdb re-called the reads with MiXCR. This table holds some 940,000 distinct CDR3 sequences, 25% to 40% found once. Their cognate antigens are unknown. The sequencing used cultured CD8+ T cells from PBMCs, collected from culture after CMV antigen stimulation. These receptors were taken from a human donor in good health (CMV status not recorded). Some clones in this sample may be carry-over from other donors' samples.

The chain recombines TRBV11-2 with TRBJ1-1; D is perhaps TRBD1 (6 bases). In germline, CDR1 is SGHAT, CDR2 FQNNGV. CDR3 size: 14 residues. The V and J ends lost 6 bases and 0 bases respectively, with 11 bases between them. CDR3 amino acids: CASRSWTVNTEAFF. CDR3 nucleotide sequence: TGTGCCAGCAGATCTTGGACAGTGAACACTGAAGCTTTCTTT.

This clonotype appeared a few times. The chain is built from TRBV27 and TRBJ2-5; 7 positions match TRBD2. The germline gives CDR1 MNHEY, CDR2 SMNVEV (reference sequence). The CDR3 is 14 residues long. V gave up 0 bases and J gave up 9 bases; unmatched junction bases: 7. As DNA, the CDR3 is TGTGCCAGCAGTTTATCGGGAGGGAGGGAGCCCCAGTACTTC. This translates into CASSLSGGREPQYF.

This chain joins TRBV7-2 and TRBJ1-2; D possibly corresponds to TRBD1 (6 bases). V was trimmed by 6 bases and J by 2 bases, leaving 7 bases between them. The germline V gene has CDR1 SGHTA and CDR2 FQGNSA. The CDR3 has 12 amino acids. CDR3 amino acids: CASRDRNYGYTF. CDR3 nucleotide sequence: TGTGCCAGCAGGGACAGAAACTATGGCTACACCTTC.

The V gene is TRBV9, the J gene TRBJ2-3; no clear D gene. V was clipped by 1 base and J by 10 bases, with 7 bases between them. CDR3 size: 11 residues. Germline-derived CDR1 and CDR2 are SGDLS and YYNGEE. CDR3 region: CASSVSGAQYF. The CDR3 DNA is TGTGCCAGCAGCGTATCTGGAGCGCAGTATTTT.

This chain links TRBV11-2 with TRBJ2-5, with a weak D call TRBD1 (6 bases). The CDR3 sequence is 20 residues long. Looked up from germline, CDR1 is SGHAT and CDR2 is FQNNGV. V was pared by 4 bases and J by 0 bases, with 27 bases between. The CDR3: CASSYPKQGSYFLYQETQYF. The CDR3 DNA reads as TGTGCCAGCAGCTACCCCAAGCAGGGGTCCTATTTCTTGTACCAAGAGACCCAGTACTTC.

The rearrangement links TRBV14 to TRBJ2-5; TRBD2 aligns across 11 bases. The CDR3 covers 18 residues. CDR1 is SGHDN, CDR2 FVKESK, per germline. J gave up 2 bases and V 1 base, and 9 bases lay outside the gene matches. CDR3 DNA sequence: TGTGCCAGCAGCCAAGGCCTAGCGGGGGGACCTCTACAAGAGACCCAGTACTTC. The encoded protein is CASSQGLAGGPLQETQYF.

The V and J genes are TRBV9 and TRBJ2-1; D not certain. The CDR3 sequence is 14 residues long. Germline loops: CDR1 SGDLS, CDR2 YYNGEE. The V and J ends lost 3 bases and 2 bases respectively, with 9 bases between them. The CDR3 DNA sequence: TGTGCCAGCAGCGGTACAAACGCCTACAATGAGCAGTTCTTC. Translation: CASSGTNAYNEQFF.

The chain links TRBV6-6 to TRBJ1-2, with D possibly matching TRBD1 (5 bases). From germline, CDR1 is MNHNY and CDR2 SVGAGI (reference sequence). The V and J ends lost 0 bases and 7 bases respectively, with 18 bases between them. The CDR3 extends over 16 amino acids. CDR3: CASSYSPWGERGGYTF. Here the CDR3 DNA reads TGTGCCAGCAGTTACTCCCCGTGGGGGGAGAGAGGTGGCTACACCTTC.

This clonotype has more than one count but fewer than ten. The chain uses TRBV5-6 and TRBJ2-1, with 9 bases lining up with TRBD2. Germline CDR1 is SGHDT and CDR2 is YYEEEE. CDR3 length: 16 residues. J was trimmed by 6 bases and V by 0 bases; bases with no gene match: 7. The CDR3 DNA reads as TGTGCCAGCAGCTTGGCGGCGGGGGGGCCTCTCAATGAGCAGTTCTTC. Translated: CASSLAAGGPLNEQFF.

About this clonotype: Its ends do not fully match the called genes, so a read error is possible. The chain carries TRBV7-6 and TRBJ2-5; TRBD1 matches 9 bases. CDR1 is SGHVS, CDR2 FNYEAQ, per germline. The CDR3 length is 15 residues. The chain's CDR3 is CVSSSGTGRLETQYF. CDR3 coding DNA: TGTGTCAGCAGCTCAGGGACAGGGCGTTTAGAGACCCAGTACTTC.